The present T cell receptor (beta chain) was sequenced within a study of blood T cell repertoires in COVID-19. Sequencing used immunoSEQ multiplex PCR; TCRdb keeps in-frame clones, though not all of them. The sample records approximately 210,000 clones, around 80% being singletons. This clone appeared a single time. The CDR3 runs 14 residues. CDR1 and CDR2 (germline): SGHVS, FQNEAQ. Trimming left V 8 bases short and J 4 bases short, with 17 bases between. This chain connects TRBV7-8 to TRBJ1-1, with a possible D match to TRBD1 (6 bases). The clonotype originates from a man aged 25-45 years with active or convalescent COVID-19. Material for sequencing was peripheral blood. Written as DNA, the CDR3 is TGTGCCAGCGCAATTCAGGGGAGAGTCACTGAAGCTTTCTTT. Translating gives CASAIQGRVTEAFF.